This is a list of T cell receptor beta chains from one sample in a study of vaccination effects on CD4 cells after COVID-19. These TCRs are of unknown antigen specificity. Method: immunoSEQ multiplex PCR; TCRdb's copy keeps in-frame clones and lacks some. The sample carries 26,000 or so clones, roughly 80% recorded once. The sample in question was CD4+ T cells from PBMCs cultured with HCoV-NL63 spike peptides, obtained after COVID-19 vaccination. These receptors were obtained from a human donor who received a COVID-19 vaccine. Some clones in this sample may be carry-over from other donors' samples. Each CDR3 is given with its conserved first and last residue. Only some rows state a clone size, as once, few, many or a class for expanded clones.

j_gene,v_gene,len,abundance,CDR3aa
TRBJ2-2,TRBV30,14,-,CAWSPDRAVGELFF
TRBJ2-3,TRBV7-9,15,-,CASSLGGGASDTQYF
TRBJ2-2,TRBV6-5,15,-,CASSYSLQGAGELFF
TRBJ1-1,TRBV7-9,13,-,CASSSRGDTEAFF
TRBJ2-1,TRBV7-3,15,few,CASSSDRGKYNEQFF
TRBJ2-2,TRBV23-1,16,-,CASSQHSATNTGELFF
TRBJ1-2,TRBV7-8,17,once,CASSLVVLQGPNYGYTF
TRBJ1-2,TRBV7-2,17,-,CASSLREGTALNYGYTF
TRBJ1-5,TRBV5-1,15,-,CASSLEGFDNQPQHF
TRBJ1-4,TRBV27,14,few,CASSLQGSAEKLFF
TRBJ1-6,TRBV28,15,-,CASTPGQVGGAPLHF
TRBJ2-6,TRBV6-5,16,-,CASSYDKFSGANVLTF
TRBJ2-3,TRBV6-2/TRBV6-3,13,-,CASSYTGVDTQYF
TRBJ2-3,TRBV7-3,15,-,CASSATGLITDTQYF
TRBJ1-1,TRBV16,15,-,CASSQGRGTGTEAFF
TRBJ2-5,TRBV5-1,14,-,CASSVQGNLGTQYF
TRBJ2-5,TRBV4-3,14,-,CASSQVGGTETQYF
TRBJ1-3,TRBV19,16,-,CASSIPGGNSGNTIYF
TRBJ2-5,TRBV6-5,15,-,CASSYSASGEETQYF
TRBJ2-1,TRBV24-1,13,-,CATSDGSLGEQFF
TRBJ2-2,TRBV6-5,15,-,CASRTGHNPTGELFF
TRBJ2-5,TRBV7-7,13,few,CASSLGQVKTQYF
TRBJ1-6,TRBV10-3,13,-,CAISQDYNSPLHF